The 4 T cell receptor beta chains given below trace back to one sample, sequenced in a study of CD8+CD57+ T cells in acquired aplastic anemia. The template used for profiling TCR beta VDJ and CDR3 was genomic DNA. TCRdb processed the reads anew with MiXCR; each CDR3 protein has one entry. This repertoire shows some 170,000 distinct CDR3 sequences, around 48% found once; its top ten account for more than 0.85%. Sequenced patients had shown CD8+CD57+ cell expansion by flow cytometry. Sequences were obtained from sorted CD4+, CD8+, or CD8+CD57+ T cells (not recorded which) from PBMCs. Receptors originate from a human donor with aplastic anemia.

The chain has TRBV2 and TRBJ2-3; weak D call: TRBD1 (5 bases). V was pared by 5 bases and J by 0 bases, with 12 bases between. Germline CDR1 SNHLY, CDR2 FYNNEI. CDR3 size: 15 residues. CDR3 sequence (DNA): TGTGCCAGCAGTTCGCAGGGAACGAGCACAGATACGCAGTATTTT. Translating gives CASSSQGTSTDTQYF.

This clonotype was counted only a few times. Being one base from a much bigger clone, this may be a read error. The chain joins TRBV2 to TRBJ2-6, with a tentative D call TRBD2 (7 bases). Between the trimmed V and J ends, which lost 8 bases and 2 bases, there was a span of 16 bases. Germline CDR1 is SNHLY and CDR2 is FYNNEI. The CDR3 is 16 residues long. The CDR3 here is CASEQGGSAGANVLTF. In nucleotides, the CDR3 is TGTGCCAGCGAACAGGGAGGGAGCGCTGGGGCCAACGTCCTGACTTTC. Filled out from reference TRBV2 and TRBJ2-6, the complete variable domain reads EPEVTQTPSHQVTQMGQEVILRCVPISNHLYFYWYRQILGQKVEFLVSFYNNEISEKSEIFDDQFSVERPDGSNFTLKIRSTKLEDSAMYFCASEQGGSAGANVLTFGAGSRLTVL.

In this sample, this clonotype is medium-sized. The rearrangement links TRBV7-8 to TRBJ2-7; D ambiguous. The CDR3 extends over 11 amino acids. In germline, CDR1 is SGHVS, CDR2 FQNEAQ. The V end lost 0 bases, the J end lost 5 bases, and 2 bases lay between the germline ends. The CDR3 nucleotides are TGTGCCAGCAGCTTAGCGAACGAGCAGTACTTC. Translated: CASSLANEQYF.

This clonotype was detected ten times or more. V and J are TRBV19 and TRBJ1-3; D is unclear. The V gene's germline CDR1 is LNHDA and CDR2 SQIVND (reference sequence). This CDR3 has 13 amino acids. Trimming left V 8 bases short and J 1 base short, with 9 bases between. The CDR3 sequence: CASRGSSGNTIYF. The DNA of the CDR3 is TGTGCCAGTCGAGGGTCGTCTGGAAACACCATATATTTT.